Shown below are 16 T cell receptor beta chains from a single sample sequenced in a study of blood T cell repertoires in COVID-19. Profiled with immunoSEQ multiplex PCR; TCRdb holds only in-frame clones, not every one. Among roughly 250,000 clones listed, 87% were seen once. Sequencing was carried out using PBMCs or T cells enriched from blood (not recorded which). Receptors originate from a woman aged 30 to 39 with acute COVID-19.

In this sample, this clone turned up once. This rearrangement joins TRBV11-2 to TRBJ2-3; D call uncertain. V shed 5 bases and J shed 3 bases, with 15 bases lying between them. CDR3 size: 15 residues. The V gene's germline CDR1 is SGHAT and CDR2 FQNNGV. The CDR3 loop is CASSPAGFRTDTQYF. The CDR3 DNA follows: TGTGCCAGCAGCCCCGCAGGATTTAGAACAGATACGCAGTATTTT.

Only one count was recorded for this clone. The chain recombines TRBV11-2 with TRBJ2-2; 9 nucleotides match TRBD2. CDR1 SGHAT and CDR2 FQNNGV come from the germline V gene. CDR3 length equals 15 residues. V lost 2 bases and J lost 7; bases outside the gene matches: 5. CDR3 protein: CASSLLAGFVGELFF. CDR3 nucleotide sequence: TGTGCCAGCAGCTTACTAGCGGGGTTTGTCGGGGAGCTGTTTTTT. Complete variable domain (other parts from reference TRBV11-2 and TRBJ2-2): EAGVAQSPRYKIIEKRQSVAFWCNPISGHATLYWYQQILGQGPKLLIQFQNNGVVDDSQLPKDRFSAERLKGVDSTLKIQPAKLEDSAVYLCASSLLAGFVGELFFGEGSRLTVL.

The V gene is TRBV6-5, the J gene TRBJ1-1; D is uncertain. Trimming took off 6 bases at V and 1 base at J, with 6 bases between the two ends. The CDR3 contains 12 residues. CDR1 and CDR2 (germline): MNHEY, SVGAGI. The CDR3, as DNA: TGTGCCAGCAGGGGCCCGAACACTGAAGCTTTCTTT. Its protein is CASRGPNTEAFF.

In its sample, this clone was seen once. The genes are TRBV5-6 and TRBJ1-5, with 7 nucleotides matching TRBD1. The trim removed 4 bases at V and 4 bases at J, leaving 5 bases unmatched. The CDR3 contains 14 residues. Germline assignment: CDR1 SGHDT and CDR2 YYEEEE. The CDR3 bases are TGTGCCAGCAGCCGGACAGGTAGAAATCAGCCCCAGCATTTT. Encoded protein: CASSRTGRNQPQHF.

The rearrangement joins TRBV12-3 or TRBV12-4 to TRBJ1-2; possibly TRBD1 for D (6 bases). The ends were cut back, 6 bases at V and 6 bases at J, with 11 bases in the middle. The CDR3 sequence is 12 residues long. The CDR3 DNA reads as TGTGCCAGCAGGACAGGACGGAATGGCTACACCTTC. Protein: CASRTGRNGYTF.

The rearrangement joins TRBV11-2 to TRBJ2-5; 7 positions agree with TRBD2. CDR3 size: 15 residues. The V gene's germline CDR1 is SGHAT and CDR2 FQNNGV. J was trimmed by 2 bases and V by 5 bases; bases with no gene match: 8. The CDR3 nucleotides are TGTGCCAGCAGCCACGGGAGGCTTTTTCAAGAGACCCAGTACTTC. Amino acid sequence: CASSHGRLFQETQYF.

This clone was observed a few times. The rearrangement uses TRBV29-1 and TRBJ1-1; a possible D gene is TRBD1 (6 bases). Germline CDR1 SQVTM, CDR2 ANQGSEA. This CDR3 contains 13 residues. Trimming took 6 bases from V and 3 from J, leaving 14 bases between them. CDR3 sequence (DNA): TGCAGCGTCACAGGGTTTGGGGACACTGAAGCTTTCTTT. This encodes CSVTGFGDTEAFF.

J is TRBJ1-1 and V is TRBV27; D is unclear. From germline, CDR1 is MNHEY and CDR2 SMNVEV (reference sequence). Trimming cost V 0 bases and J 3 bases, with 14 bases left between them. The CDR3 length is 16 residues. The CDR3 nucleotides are TGTGCCAGCAGTTTATCCCCGGCCTACGCGGACACTGAAGCTTTCTTT. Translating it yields CASSLSPAYADTEAFF.

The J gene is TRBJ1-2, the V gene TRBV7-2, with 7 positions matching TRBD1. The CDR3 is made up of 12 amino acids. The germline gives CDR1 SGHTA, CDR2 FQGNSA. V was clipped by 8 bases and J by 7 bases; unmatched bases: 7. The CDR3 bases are TGTGCCAGCGAGGGACAGTTGCCTGGCTACACCTTC. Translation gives CASEGQLPGYTF.

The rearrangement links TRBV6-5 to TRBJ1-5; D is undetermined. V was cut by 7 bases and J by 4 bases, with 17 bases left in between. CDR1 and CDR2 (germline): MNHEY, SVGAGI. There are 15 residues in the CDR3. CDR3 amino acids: CASTGTLLRNQPQHF. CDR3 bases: TGTGCCAGCACTGGAACTCTCCTCAGGAATCAGCCCCAGCATTTT.

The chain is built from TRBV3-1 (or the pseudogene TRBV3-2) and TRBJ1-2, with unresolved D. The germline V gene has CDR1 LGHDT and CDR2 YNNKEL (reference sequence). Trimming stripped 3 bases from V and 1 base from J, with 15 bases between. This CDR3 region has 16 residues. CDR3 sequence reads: CASSQLGGPGNYGYTF. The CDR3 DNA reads TGTGCCAGCAGCCAGCTGGGAGGTCCCGGTAACTATGGCTACACCTTC.

The CDR3 bases are TGTGCCAGCAGCCTCGGGTCGGCAGGGTTTTCACCCCTCCACTTT. This encodes CASSLGSAGFSPLHF. J is TRBJ1-6 and V is TRBV14; TRBD1 is a possible D gene (5 bases). Germline loops: CDR1 SGHDN, CDR2 FVKESK. The V gene lost 4 bases and the J gene lost 9 bases, with 16 bases spanning the gap. The CDR3 covers 15 residues.

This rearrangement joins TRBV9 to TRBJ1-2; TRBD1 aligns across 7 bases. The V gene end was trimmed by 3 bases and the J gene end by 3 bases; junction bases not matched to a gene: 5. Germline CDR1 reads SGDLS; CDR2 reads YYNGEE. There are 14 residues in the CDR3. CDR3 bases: TGTGCCAGCAGCGATGACAGGGTTTACTATGGCTACACCTTC. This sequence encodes CASSDDRVYYGYTF.

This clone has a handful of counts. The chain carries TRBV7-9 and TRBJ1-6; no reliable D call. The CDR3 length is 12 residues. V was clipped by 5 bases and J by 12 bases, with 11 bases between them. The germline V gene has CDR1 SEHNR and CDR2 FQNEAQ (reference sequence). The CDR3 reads CASSPSGGPLHF. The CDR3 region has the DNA TGTGCCAGCAGCCCCTCTGGAGGACCCCTCCACTTT. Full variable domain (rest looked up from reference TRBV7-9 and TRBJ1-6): DTGVSQNPRHKITKRGQNVTFRCDPISEHNRLYWYRQTLGQGPEFLTYFQNEAQLEKSRLLSDRFSAERPKGSFSTLEIQRTEQGDSAMYLCASSPSGGPLHFGNGTRLTVT.

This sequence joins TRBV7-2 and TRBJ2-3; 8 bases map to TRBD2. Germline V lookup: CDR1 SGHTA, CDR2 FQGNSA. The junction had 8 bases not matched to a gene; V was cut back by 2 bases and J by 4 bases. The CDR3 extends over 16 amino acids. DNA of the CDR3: TGTGCCAGCAGCTTAAAATTGCGGGGGGCCGCAGATACGCAGTATTTT. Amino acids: CASSLKLRGAADTQYF.

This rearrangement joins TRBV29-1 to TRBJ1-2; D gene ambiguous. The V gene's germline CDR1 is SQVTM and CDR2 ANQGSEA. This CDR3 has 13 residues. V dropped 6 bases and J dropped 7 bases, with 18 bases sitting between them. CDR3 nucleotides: TGCAGCGTGCTTGGCGGGTACTTAGGTGGCTACACCTTC. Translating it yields CSVLGGYLGGYTF.